The T cell receptor (beta chain) under discussion was sequenced for a study of identical twins. Trimming pared 5 bases from V and 5 bases from J, leaving 30 bases between. The germline V gene has CDR1 MDHEN and CDR2 SYDVKM. The CDR3 is 19 residues long. This clonotype showed up just a few times. Its matching antigen is unknown. TCRdb re-derived calls from the 5' RACE reads in MiXCR, one entry per CDR3 protein. The data hold 550,000 to 800,000 distinct CDR3 sequences, with around 7.4% observed a single time. Points from the study as a whole: In drawing conclusions, the study used cross-sectional statistical analysis and did not follow the same donors.

The same sample was also used in a study of yellow fever vaccine responses in identical twins.

This rearrangement joins TRBV28 to TRBJ2-5; no firm D call. Sequencing was carried out using PBMCs. The sequence was obtained from a woman in her late teens or twenties in good health. The CDR3 region has the DNA TGTGCCAGCAGTCCTGGGCCGAGCAAACCACTCAACGCCGGGGAGACCCAGTACTTC. It codes for CASSPGPSKPLNAGETQYF. The whole variable domain, remainder taken from reference TRBV28 and TRBJ2-5, is DVKVTQSSRYLVKRTGEKVFLECVQDMDHENMFWYRQDPGLGLRLIYFSYDVKMKEKGDIPEGYSVSREKKERFSLILESASTNQTSMYLCASSPGPSKPLNAGETQYFGPGTRLLVL.